This T cell receptor (beta chain) stems from a study of tumor-infiltrating lymphocytes in primary liver carcinoma. CDR1 and CDR2 from the germline V gene are MRHNA and SNTAGT. The CDR3 runs to 14 residues. V shed 3 bases, J shed 8 bases, and the junction held 5 bases outside the gene matches. Synthesis of TCR beta cDNA was carried out from about 500 ng total RNA with a constant-region primer. Each TCR beta library was derived from three nested multiplex PCR rounds that employed slightly modified ARM-PCR. For around 11 cycles apiece, the opening two PCR rounds ran with TRBV1-TRBV30 forward primers and a C-beta reverse primer. TCRdb re-called the multiplex PCR reads through MiXCR, storing one row per CDR3 protein. The sample holds 200,000 or so distinct CDR3 sequences, 65% seen once. In addition to blood RNA drawn from unsorted whole blood, germline DNA was extracted.

This clonotype originated in a woman aged 60-75 years with primary liver carcinoma and hepatitis B virus infection. This chain links TRBV6-4 with TRBJ2-1, with TRBD1 identical over 9 bases. Sequencing used peripheral blood. CDR3 sequence: CASSEQGAVDEQFF. CDR3 bases: TGTGCCAGCAGTGAACAGGGGGCTGTGGATGAGCAGTTCTTC.